Only a few counts were recorded for the clone carrying this T cell receptor (beta chain). The antigen is unknown. These data come from a study of blood T cells in healthy people across ages. Study conclusions and caveats: Both higher diversity and more naive CD4+ cells marked long-lived donors when set against aged donors. The study regarded diversity estimates from one million T cells as underestimates. TCR beta diversity was tightly associated with the proportion of naive T cells.

A second PCR, run for about 6 to 12 cycles, used a sample-barcoded 5' primer plus a J-beta primer mix. CDR3-containing paired-end reads numbered at least 3 million in each sample. TCRdb re-derived calls from the 5' RACE reads in MiXCR, one entry per CDR3 protein. The sample includes some 710,000 distinct CDR3 sequences, 46% of them seen just once. V lost 1 base and J lost 3; bases outside the gene matches: 6. The CDR3 has 15 amino acids. Germline CDR1 SGHTA, CDR2 FQGNSA. The sequencing sample was made of blood. The TCR comes from an elderly man in good health. V gene TRBV7-2 combines with J gene TRBJ2-7; 7 bases fit TRBD1. CDR3 coding DNA: TGTGCCAGCAGCTTAGGACAGGGAATGGTCTACGAGCAGTACTTC. Translating it yields CASSLGQGMVYEQYF.